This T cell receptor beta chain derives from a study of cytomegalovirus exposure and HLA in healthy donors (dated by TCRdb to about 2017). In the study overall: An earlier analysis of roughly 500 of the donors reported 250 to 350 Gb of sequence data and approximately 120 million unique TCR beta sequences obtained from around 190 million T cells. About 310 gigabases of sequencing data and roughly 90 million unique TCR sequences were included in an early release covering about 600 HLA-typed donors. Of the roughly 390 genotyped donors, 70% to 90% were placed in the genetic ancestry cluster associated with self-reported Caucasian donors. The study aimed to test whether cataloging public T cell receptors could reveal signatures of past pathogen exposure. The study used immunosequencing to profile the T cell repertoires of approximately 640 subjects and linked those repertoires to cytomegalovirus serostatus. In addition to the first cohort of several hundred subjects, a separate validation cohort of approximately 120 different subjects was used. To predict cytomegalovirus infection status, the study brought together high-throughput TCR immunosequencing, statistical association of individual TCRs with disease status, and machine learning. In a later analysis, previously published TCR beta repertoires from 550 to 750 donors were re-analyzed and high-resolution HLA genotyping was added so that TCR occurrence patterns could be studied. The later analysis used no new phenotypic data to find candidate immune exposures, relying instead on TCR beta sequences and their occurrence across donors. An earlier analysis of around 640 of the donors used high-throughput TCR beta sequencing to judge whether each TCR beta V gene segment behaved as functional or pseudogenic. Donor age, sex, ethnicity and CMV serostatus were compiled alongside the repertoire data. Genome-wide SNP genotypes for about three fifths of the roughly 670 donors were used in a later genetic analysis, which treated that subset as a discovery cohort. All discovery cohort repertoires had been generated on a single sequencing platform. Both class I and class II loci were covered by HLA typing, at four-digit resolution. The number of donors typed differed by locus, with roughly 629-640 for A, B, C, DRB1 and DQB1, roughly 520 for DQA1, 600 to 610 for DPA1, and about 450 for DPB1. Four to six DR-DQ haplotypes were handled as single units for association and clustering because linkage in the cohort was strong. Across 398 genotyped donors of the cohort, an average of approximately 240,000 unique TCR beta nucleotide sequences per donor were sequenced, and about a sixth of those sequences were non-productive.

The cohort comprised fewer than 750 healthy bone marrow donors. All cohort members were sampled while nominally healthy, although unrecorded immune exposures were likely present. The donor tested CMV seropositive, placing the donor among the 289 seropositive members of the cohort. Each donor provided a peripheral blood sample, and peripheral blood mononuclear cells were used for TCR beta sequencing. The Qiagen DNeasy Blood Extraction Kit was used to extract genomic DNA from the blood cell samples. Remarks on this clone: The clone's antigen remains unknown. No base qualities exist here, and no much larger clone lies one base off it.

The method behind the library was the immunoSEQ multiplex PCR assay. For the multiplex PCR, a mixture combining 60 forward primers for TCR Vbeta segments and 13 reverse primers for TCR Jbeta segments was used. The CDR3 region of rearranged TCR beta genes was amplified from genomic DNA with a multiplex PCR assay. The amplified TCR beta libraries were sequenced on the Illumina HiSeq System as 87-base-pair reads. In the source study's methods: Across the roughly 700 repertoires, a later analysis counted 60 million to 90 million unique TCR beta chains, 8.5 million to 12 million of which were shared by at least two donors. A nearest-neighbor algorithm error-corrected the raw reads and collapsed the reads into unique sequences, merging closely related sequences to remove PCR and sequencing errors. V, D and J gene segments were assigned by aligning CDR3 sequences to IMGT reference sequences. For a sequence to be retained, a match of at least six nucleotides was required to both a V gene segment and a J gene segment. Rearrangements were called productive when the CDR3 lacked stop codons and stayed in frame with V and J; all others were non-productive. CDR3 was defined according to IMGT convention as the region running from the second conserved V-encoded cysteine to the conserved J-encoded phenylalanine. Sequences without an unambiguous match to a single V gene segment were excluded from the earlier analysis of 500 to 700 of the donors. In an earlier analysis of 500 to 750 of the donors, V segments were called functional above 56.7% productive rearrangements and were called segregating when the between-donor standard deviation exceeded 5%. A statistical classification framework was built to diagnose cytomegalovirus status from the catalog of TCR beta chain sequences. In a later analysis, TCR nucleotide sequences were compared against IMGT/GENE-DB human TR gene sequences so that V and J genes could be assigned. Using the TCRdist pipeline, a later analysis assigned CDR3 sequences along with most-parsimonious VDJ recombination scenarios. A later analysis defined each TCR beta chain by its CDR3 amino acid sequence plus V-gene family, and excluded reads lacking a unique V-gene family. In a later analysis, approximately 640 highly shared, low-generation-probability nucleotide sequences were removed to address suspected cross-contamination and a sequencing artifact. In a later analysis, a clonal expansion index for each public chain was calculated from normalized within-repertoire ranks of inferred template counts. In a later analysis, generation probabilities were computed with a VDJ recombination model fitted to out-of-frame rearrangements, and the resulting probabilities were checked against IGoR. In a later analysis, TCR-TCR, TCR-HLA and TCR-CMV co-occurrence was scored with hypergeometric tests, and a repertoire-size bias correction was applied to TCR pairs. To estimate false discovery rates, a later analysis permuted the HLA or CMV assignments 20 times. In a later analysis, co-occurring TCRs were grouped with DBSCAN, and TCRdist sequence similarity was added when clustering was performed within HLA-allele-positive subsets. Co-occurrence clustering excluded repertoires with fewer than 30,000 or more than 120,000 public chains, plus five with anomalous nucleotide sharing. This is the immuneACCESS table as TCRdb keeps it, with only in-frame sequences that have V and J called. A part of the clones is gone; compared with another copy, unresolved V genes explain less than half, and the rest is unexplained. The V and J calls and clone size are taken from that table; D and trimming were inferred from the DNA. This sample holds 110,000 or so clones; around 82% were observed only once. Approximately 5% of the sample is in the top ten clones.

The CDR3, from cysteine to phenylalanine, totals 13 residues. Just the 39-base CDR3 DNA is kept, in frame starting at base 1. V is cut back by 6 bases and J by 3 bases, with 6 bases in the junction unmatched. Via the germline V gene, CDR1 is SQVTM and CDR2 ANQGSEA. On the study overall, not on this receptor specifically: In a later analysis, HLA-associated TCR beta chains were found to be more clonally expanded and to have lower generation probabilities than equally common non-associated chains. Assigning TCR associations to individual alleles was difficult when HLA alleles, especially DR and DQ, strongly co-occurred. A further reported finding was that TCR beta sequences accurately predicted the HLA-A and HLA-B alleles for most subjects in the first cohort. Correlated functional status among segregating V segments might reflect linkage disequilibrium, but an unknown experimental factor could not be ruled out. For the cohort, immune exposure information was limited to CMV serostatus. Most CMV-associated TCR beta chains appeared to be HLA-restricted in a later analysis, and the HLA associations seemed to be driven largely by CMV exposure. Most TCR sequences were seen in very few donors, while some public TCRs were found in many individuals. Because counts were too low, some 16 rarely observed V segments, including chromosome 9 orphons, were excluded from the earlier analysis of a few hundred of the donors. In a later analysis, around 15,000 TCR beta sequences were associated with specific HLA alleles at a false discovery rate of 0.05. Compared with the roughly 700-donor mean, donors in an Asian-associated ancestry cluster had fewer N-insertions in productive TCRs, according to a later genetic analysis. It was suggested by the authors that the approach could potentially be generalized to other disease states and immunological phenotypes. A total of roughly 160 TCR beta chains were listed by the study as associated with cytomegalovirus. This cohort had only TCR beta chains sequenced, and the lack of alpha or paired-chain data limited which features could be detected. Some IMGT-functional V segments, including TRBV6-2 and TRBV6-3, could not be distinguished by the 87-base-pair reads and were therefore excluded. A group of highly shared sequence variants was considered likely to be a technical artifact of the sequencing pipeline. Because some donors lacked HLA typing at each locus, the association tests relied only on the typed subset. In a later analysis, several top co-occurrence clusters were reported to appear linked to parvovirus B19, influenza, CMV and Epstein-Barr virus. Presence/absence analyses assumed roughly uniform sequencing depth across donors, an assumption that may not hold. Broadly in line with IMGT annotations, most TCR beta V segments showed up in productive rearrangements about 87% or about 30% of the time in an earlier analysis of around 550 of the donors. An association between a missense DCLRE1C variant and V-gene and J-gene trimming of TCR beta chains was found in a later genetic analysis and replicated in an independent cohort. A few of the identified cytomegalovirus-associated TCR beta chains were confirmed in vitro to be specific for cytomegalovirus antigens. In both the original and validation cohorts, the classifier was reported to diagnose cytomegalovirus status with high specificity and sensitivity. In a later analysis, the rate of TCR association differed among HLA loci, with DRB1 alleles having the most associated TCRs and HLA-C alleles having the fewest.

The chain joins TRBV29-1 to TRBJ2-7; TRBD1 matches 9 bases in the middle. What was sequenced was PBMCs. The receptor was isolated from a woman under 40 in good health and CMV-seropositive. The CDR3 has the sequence CSVQGALGYEQYF. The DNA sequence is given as TGCAGCGTACAGGGGGCGTTAGGCTACGAGCAGTACTTC.